The source of this TCR beta chain is a study of T cells in Graves' hyperthyroidism and ophthalmopathy. The study's findings and limits: Ophthalmopathy could be told apart from stable hyperthyroidism with a 13 V-J model.

As for this clonotype: Antigen specificity is unknown.

Exclusion of patients followed from uncontrolled infection, other autoimmune disease, pregnancy or lactation. From RNA transcripts, TCR beta CDR3 regions were amplified. A first-round RT-PCR of the TCR CDR3 used the HTBI primer set. TCRdb re-analysed the multiplex PCR reads in MiXCR, keeping a single row per CDR3 protein. The sample holds 600,000 to 700,000 distinct CDR3 sequences, 45% seen once. Sequenced input: peripheral blood or thyroid tissue (not recorded which). The receptor was isolated from an adult man with Graves' disease, either hyperthyroidism or ophthalmopathy (not recorded which).

As DNA, the CDR3 is TGTGCCAGCAGCTTAGGAAGAGCAGGACCCAACTATGGCTACACCTTC. Amino acid sequence: CASSLGRAGPNYGYTF. V is TRBV7-9 and J is TRBJ1-2; no definite D call. Germline V gene data show CDR1 as SEHNR and CDR2 as FQNEAQ (reference sequence). Trimming cost V 1 base and J 2 bases, with 14 bases left between them. This CDR3 is 16 amino acids long.